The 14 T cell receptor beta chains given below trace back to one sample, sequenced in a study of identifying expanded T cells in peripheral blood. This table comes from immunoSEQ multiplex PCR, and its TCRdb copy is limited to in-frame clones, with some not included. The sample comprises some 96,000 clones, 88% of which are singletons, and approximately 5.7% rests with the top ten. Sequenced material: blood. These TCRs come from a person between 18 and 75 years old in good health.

The DNA for the CDR3 is TGTGCCAGCAGCCAGGGACAGGGCGACTATGGCTACACCTTC. Residues: CASSQGQGDYGYTF. J is TRBJ1-2 and V is TRBV2, with 9 bases aligning to TRBD1. The junction had 5 bases not matched to a gene; V was cut back by 6 bases and J by 3 bases. Germline CDR1 reads SNHLY; CDR2 reads FYNNEI. The CDR3 contains 14 residues.

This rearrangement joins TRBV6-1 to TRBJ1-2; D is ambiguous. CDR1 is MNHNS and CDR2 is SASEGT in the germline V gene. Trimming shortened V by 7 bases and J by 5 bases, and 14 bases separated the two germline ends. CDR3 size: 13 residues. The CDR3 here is CASILAGTYGYTF. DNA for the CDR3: TGTGCCAGCATTTTAGCGGGTACTTATGGCTACACCTTC.

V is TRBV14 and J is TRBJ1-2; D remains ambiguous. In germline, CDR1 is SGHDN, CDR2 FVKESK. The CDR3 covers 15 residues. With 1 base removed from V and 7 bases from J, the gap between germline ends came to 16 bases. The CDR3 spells CASSQADGLGGGYTF. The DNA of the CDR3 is TGTGCCAGCAGCCAAGCTGACGGTTTGGGTGGTGGCTACACCTTC. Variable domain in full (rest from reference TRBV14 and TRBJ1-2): EAGVTQFPSHSVIEKGQTVTLRCDPISGHDNLYWYRRVMGKEIKFLLHFVKESKQDESGMPNNRFLAERTGGTYSTLKVQPAELEDSGVYFCASSQADGLGGGYTFGSGTRLTVV.

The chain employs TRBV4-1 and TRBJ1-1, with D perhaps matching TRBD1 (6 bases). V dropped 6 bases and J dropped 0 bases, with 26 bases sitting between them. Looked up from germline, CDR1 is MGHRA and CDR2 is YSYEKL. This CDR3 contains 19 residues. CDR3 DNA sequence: TGCGCCAGCAGGCCTACACTCGTACCTTCCGGGACACTGAACACTGAAGCTTTCTTT. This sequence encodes CASRPTLVPSGTLNTEAFF.

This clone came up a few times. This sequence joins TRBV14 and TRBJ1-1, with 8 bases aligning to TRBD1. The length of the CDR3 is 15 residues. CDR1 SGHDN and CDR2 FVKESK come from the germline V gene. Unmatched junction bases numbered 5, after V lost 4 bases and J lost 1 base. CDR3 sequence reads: CASSPMDRENTEAFF. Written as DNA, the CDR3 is TGTGCCAGCAGCCCCATGGACAGGGAGAACACTGAAGCTTTCTTT.

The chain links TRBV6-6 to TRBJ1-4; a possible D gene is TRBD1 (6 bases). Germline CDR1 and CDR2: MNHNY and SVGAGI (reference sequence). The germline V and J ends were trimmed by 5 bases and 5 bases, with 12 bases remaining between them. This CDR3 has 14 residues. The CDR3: CASSPRGTNEKLFF. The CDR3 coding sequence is TGTGCCAGCAGTCCCAGGGGTACAAATGAAAAACTGTTTTTT.

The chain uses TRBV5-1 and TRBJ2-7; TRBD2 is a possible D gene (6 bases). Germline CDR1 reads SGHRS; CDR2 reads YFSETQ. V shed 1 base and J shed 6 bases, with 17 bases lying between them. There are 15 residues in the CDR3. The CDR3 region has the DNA TGCGCCAGCAGCTTGCAGTCTAGCGCGATGAGCGAGCAGTACTTC. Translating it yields CASSLQSSAMSEQYF. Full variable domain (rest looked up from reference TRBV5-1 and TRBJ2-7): KAGVTQTPRYLIKTRGQQVTLSCSPISGHRSVSWYQQTPGQGLQFLFEYFSETQRNKGNFPGRFSGRQFSNSRSEMNVSTLELGDSALYLCASSLQSSAMSEQYFGPGTRLTVT.

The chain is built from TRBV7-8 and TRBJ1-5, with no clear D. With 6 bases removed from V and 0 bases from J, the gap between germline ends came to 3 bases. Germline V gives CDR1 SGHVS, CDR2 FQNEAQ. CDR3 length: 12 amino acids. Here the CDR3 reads CASSPSNQPQHF. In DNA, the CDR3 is TGTGCCAGCAGTCCTAGCAATCAGCCCCAGCATTTT.

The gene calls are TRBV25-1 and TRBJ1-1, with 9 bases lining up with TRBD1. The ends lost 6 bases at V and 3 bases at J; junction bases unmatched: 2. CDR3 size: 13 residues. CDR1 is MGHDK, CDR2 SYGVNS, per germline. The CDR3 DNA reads TGTGCCAGCAGCCGGACAGGGGACACTGAAGCTTTCTTT. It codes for CASSRTGDTEAFF.

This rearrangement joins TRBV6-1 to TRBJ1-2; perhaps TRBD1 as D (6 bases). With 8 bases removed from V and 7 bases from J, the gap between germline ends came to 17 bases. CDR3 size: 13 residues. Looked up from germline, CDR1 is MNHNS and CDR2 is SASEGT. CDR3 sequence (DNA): TGTGCCAGCGATAAACAGGGAGACCGTGGCTACACCTTC. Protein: CASDKQGDRGYTF.

CDR3 region: CASSLGGIYGYTF. The CDR3 region has the DNA TGTGCCAGCAGCCTAGGGGGGATTTATGGCTACACCTTC. The chain combines TRBV11-2 with TRBJ1-2, with D possibly matching TRBD1 (6 bases). In germline, CDR1 is SGHAT, CDR2 FQNNGV. The length of the CDR3 is 13 residues. V lost 5 bases and J lost 5, with 12 bases in between.

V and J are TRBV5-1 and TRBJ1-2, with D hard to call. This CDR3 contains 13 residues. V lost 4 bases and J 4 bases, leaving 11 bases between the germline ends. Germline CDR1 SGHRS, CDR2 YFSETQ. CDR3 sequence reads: CASSDDGVYGYTF. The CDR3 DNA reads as TGCGCCAGCAGCGACGACGGCGTCTATGGCTACACCTTC. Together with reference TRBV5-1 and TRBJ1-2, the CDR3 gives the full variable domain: KAGVTQTPRYLIKTRGQQVTLSCSPISGHRSVSWYQQTPGQGLQFLFEYFSETQRNKGNFPGRFSGRQFSNSRSEMNVSTLELGDSALYLCASSDDGVYGYTFGSGTRLTVV.

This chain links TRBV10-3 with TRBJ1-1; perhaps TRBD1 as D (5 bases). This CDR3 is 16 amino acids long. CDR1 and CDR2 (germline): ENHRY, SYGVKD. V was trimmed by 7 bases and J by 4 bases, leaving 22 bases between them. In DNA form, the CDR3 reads TGTGCCATCACCGGGTCGGGGGGAGGGCCCGGCACTGAAGCTTTCTTT. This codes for CAITGSGGGPGTEAFF.

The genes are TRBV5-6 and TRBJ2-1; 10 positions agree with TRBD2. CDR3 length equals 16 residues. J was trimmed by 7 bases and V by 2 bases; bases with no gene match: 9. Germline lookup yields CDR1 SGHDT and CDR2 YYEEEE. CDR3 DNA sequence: TGTGCCAGCAGCTTTGGGCTAGCGGGAGATCGAAATGAGCAGTTCTTC. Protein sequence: CASSFGLAGDRNEQFF.